The present T cell receptor beta chain was sequenced within a study of blood T cells in healthy people across ages. This CDR3 is 14 amino acids long. The V gene's germline CDR1 is SGHRS and CDR2 YFSETQ. The junction had 4 bases not matched to a gene; V was cut back by 3 bases and J by 2 bases. PCR was performed a second time for about 7 to 11 cycles using a sample-barcoded 5' primer and a J-beta primer mix. TCRdb reprocessed the 5' RACE reads with MiXCR, giving one entry per CDR3 protein. The table includes around 940,000 distinct CDR3 sequences, roughly 51% detected once. Material: blood. The origin of this receptor is a woman aged 60-70 years in good health. V and J are TRBV5-1 and TRBJ2-5; 7 bases line up with TRBD1. This CDR3 is CASSSEGQQETQYF. The DNA for the CDR3 is TGCGCCAGCAGCTCCGAGGGACAGCAAGAGACCCAGTACTTC.